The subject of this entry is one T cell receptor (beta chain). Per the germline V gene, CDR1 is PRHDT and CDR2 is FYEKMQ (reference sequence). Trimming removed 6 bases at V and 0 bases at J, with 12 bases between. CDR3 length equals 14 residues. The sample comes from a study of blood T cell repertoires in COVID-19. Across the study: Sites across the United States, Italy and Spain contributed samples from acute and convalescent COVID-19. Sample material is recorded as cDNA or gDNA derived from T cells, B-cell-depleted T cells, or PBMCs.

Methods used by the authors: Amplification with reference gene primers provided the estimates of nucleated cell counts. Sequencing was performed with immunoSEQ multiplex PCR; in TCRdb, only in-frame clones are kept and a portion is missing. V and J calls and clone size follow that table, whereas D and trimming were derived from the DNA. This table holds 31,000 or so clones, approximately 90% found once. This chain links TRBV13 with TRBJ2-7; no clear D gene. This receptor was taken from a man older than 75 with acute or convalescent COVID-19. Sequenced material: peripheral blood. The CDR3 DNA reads TGTGCCAGCAGTTCAACGGAGAGCTCCTACGAGCAGTACTTC. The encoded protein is CASSSTESSYEQYF.